Listed here is a single T cell receptor (beta chain). Its antigen is as yet unknown. These data originate in a study of a mutant IDH1 vaccine in newly diagnosed glioma. Overall study context: Vaccination was launched 4-6 weeks after radiotherapy alone, or with temozolomide cycles. Visits designated V12 and V13 were conducted at weeks 35 and 47, respectively.

Time point defined: week 35, safety follow-up. Doses comprised 300 ug of mutant IDH1 20-mer peptide each, plus topical imiquimod. Administration of eight vaccinations to patients took place in weeks 1, 3, 5, 7, 11, 15, 19, 23. New WHO grade 3 or 4 astrocytomas that were IDH1-mutant and ATRX-lost occurred in the donors. The CDR3 is 15 residues long. CDR1 is MNHEY and CDR2 is SMNVEV in the germline V gene (reference sequence). Trimming took 1 base from V and 3 from J, leaving 12 bases between them. Here immunoSEQ multiplex PCR was the method, and the copy in TCRdb shows in-frame clones only, minus some. The table shows 45,000 to 55,000 clones, with 70% to 80% occurring only once.

The sequences come from PBMCs, collected from a glioma patient whose treatment included an IDH1 peptide vaccine. The chain couples TRBV27 to TRBJ1-2; D may be TRBD1 (5 bases). The sequence derives from a man aged 35-49 years with glioma. The CDR3 loop reads CASSLWGGSYYGYTF. For the CDR3, the DNA is TGTGCCAGCAGTTTATGGGGGGGGTCGTACTATGGCTACACCTTC.